The 15 T cell receptor beta chains reported below all come from one sample, sequenced in a study of cytomegalovirus exposure and HLA in healthy donors. Amplification used 60 Vbeta primers and 13 Jbeta primers. Profiled with immunoSEQ multiplex PCR; TCRdb holds only in-frame clones, not every one. The data show some 180,000 clones, around 80% seen once. Sequenced material: PBMCs. These receptors were collected from a woman aged 25 to 39 in good health and CMV-seropositive.

The chain links TRBV25-1 to TRBJ1-2; D gene ambiguous. This CDR3 contains 14 residues. V gave up 2 bases and J gave up 2 bases, with 9 bases separating them. CDR1 and CDR2 from the germline V gene are MGHDK and SYGVNS. The CDR3, as DNA: TGTGCCAGCAGTGAAAATGGGGAGAACTATGGCTACACCTTC. This codes for CASSENGENYGYTF.

This clone has just a few counts. The chain recombines TRBV11-2 with TRBJ1-1, with D perhaps TRBD1 (6 bases). This CDR3 region has 15 residues. The germline V gene has CDR1 SGHAT and CDR2 FQNNGV. Trimming shortened V by 4 bases and J by 4 bases, and 16 bases separated the two germline ends. The CDR3 region has the DNA TGTGCCAGCAGCTCCCGTAGACAAGGGGGCACTGAAGCTTTCTTT. This gives the protein CASSSRRQGGTEAFF.

The chain carries TRBV6-6 and TRBJ1-2; 12 nucleotides align to TRBD1. V was pared by 2 bases and J by 13 bases, with 5 bases of the junction left unmatched. The CDR3 sequence is 13 residues long. Per the germline V gene, CDR1 is MNHNY and CDR2 is SVGAGI (reference sequence). The CDR3: CASSYGTGGVLTF. CDR3 DNA: TGTGCCAGCAGTTACGGGACAGGGGGCGTACTCACCTTC.

This chain links TRBV6-5 with TRBJ1-4; TRBD1 aligns across 7 bases. Germline V gives CDR1 MNHEY, CDR2 SVGAGI. J was trimmed by 4 bases and V by 6 bases; bases with no gene match: 8. The CDR3 is 15 amino acids. CDR3 nucleotides: TGTGCCAGCAGCGAAACCGGGACAGTTAATGAAAAACTGTTTTTT. Translated: CASSETGTVNEKLFF.

The chain has TRBV30 and TRBJ2-7; tentative D call: TRBD1 (6 bases). From germline, CDR1 is GTSNPN and CDR2 SVGIG (reference sequence). The CDR3 has 13 residues. V was trimmed by 2 bases and J by 3 bases, leaving 11 bases between them. The CDR3 bases are TGTGCCTGGAGTCCAAAGGACAGCTACGAGCAGTACTTC. Amino acids: CAWSPKDSYEQYF.

The chain couples TRBV5-6 to TRBJ1-2; D call uncertain. The CDR3 extends over 14 amino acids. With 1 base removed from V and 4 bases from J, the gap between germline ends came to 11 bases. The germline V gene encodes CDR1 SGHDT and CDR2 YYEEEE. CDR3 nucleotide sequence: TGTGCCAGCAGCTTGCTCCATTCGGGCTATGGCTACACCTTC. Residues: CASSLLHSGYGYTF.

The gene calls are TRBV11-2 and TRBJ2-7; 8 bases fit TRBD2. Per germline, CDR1 SGHAT and CDR2 FQNNGV. The CDR3 extends over 16 amino acids. After removal of 5 bases from V and 1 base from J, the junction contained 10 bases not matched to a gene. For the CDR3, the DNA is TGTGCCAGCAGCCCGGGTAGCGGGAAGGTGTCCTACGAGCAGTACTTC. It encodes CASSPGSGKVSYEQYF. The variable domain in full, with the rest retrieved from reference TRBV11-2 and TRBJ2-7, is EAGVAQSPRYKIIEKRQSVAFWCNPISGHATLYWYQQILGQGPKLLIQFQNNGVVDDSQLPKDRFSAERLKGVDSTLKIQPAKLEDSAVYLCASSPGSGKVSYEQYFGPGTRLTVT.

The chain joins TRBV7-9 to TRBJ1-4; D gene uncertain. Germline CDR1 SEHNR, CDR2 FQNEAQ (reference sequence). The length of the CDR3 is 12 residues. With 5 bases removed from V and 6 bases from J, the gap between germline ends came to 7 bases. CDR3 loop: CASSREDEKLFF. The CDR3 coding sequence is TGTGCCAGCAGCCGGGAGGATGAAAAACTGTTTTTT.

The V call is TRBV7-2, the J call TRBJ2-5; D is uncertain. Looked up from germline, CDR1 is SGHTA and CDR2 is FQGNSA. V lost 1 base to trimming and J lost 2 bases, with 11 bases between them. The CDR3 is 15 residues long. CDR3: CASSLVSAGQETQYF. CDR3 DNA: TGTGCCAGCAGCTTAGTTTCGGCAGGACAAGAGACCCAGTACTTC.

This sequence joins TRBV6-5 and TRBJ1-1, with TRBD1 matching 7 bases. J lost 6 bases, V lost 6 bases, and 4 bases had no gene match. Germline CDR1 MNHEY, CDR2 SVGAGI. This CDR3 spans 12 amino acids. In DNA form, the CDR3 reads TGTGCCAGCAGACCTCAGGGGGCTGAAGCTTTCTTT. Amino acids: CASRPQGAEAFF.

The DNA of the CDR3 is TGTGCCAGCAGCTTTGGTCCCGGGACAGGGAACTACGAGCAGTACTTC. Amino acid sequence: CASSFGPGTGNYEQYF. The rearrangement uses TRBV7-6 and TRBJ2-7; 9 bases are shared with TRBD1. After removal of 3 bases from V and 3 bases from J, the junction contained 9 bases not matched to a gene. The CDR3 loop spans 16 amino acids. The germline V gene encodes CDR1 SGHVS and CDR2 FNYEAQ.

V gene TRBV7-2 combines with J gene TRBJ2-5; 10 nucleotides line up with TRBD1. Trimming cost V 3 bases and J 5 bases; bases outside gene matches: 9. Germline-derived CDR1 and CDR2 are SGHTA and FQGNSA. The CDR3 has 16 amino acids. Written as DNA, the CDR3 is TGTGCCAGCAGCTTGGGGGACAGGGGACCGTGGGAGACCCAGTACTTC. It yields the protein CASSLGDRGPWETQYF.

This clone was found a few times. The CDR3, as DNA: TGCGCCAGCAGCCCGGGACTAGCGGGGACTGCAGAGCAGTTCTTC. Translated: CASSPGLAGTAEQFF. V usage is TRBV5-1 and J usage is TRBJ2-1, with 13 bases that match TRBD2. This CDR3 spans 15 amino acids. Germline V CDR1 and CDR2: SGHRS, YFSETQ. V lost 4 bases and J lost 10; bases outside the gene matches: 8.

The rearrangement uses TRBV9 and TRBJ2-1; 7 bases match TRBD1. With V trimmed by 3 bases and J by 3 bases, 3 bases remained unmatched. Per germline, CDR1 SGDLS and CDR2 YYNGEE. The CDR3 contains 14 residues. CDR3 in DNA: TGTGCCAGCAGCGCTCGGGACAGCTACAATGAGCAGTTCTTC. This encodes CASSARDSYNEQFF.

V and J are TRBV5-1 and TRBJ2-1; 8 bases match TRBD2. V dropped 2 bases and J dropped 7; count of bases not matched to a gene: 5. CDR3 length equals 14 residues. CDR1 is SGHRS, CDR2 YFSETQ, per germline. DNA of the CDR3: TGCGCCAGCAGCTTTATTAGCGGGGATAATGAGCAGTTCTTC. This encodes CASSFISGDNEQFF.